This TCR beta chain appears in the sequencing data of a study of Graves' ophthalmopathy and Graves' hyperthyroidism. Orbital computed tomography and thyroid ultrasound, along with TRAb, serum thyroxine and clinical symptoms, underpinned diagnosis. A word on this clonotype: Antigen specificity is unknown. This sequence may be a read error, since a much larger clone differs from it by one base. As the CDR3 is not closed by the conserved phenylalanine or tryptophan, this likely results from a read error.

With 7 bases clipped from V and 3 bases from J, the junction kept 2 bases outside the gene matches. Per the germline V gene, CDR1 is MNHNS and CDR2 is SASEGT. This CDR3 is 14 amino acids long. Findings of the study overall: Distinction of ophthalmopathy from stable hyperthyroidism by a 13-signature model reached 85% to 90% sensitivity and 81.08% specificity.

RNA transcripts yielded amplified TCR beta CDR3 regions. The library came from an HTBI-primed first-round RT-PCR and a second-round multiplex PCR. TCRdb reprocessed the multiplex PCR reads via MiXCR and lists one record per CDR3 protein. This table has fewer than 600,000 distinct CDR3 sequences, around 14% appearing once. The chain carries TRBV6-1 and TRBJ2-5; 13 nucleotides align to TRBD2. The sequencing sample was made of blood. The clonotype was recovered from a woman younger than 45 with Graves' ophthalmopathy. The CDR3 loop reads CASNGLAGEETQYS. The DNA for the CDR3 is TGTGCCAGCAACGGACTAGCGGGGGAAGAGACCCAGTACTCC.